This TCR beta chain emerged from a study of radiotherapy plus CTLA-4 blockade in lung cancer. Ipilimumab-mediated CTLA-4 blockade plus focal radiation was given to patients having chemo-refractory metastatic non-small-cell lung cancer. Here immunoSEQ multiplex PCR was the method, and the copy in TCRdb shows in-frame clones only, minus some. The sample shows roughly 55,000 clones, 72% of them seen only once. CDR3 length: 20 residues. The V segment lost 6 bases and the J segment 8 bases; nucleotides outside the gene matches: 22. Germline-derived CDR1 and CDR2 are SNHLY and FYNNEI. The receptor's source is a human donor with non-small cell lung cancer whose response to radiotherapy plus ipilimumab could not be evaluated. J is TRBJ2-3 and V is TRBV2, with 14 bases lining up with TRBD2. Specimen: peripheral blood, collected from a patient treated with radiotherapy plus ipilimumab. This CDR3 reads CASRTSGGAAPTLAEATQYF. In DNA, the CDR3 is TGTGCCAGCAGGACTAGCGGGGGGGCGGCCCCAACCCTTGCGGAGGCTACGCAGTATTTT.